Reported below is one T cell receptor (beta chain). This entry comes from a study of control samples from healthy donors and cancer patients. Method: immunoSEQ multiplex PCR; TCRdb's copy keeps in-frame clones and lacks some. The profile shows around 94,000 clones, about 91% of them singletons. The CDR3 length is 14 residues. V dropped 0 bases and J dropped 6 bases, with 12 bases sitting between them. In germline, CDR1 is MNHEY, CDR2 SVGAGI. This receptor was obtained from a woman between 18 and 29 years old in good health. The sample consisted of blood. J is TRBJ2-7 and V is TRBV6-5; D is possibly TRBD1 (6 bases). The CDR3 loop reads CASSYSIGGREQYF. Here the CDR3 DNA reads TGTGCCAGCAGTTACTCGATAGGGGGTCGCGAGCAGTACTTC.